These 16 T cell receptor beta chains share one sample of origin, sequenced in a study of cytomegalovirus exposure and HLA in healthy donors. The PCR made use of 60 Vbeta and 13 Jbeta primers. The method was immunoSEQ multiplex PCR; TCRdb's version includes in-frame clones alone and lacks a portion of them. The sample has approximately 100,000 clones; 65% to 75% are singletons. The specimen sequenced was PBMCs. These receptors came from a young woman in good health and CMV-seropositive.

CDR3: CSVRQAGNEQYF. The CDR3 DNA follows: TGCAGCGTTCGACAAGCGGGAAACGAGCAGTACTTC. The chain uses TRBV29-1 and TRBJ2-7, with 7 bases identical to TRBD2. V shed 5 bases and J 5 bases; nucleotides not matched to a gene: 6. The germline gives CDR1 SQVTM, CDR2 ANQGSEA. This CDR3 comprises 12 residues.

On this clone itself: Other DNA sequences in the same sample also yield this CDR3. V and J are TRBV30 and TRBJ1-1; unclear D gene. Germline V lookup: CDR1 GTSNPN, CDR2 SVGIG (reference sequence). Trimming left V 0 bases short and J 1 base short, with 6 bases between. The CDR3 runs to 13 residues. The CDR3 sequence is CAWSVRGNTEAFF. The CDR3 DNA reads as TGTGCCTGGAGTGTAAGAGGGAACACTGAAGCTTTCTTT.

The gene calls are TRBV30 and TRBJ1-6; TRBD1 matches 7 bases. The CDR3 sequence is 14 residues long. V lost 1 base to trimming and J lost 8 bases; unmatched junction nucleotides: 5. Germline values: CDR1 GTSNPN, CDR2 SVGIG (reference sequence). The CDR3 loop reads CAWSAGQGDSPLHF. The DNA of the CDR3 is TGTGCCTGGAGTGCGGGGCAGGGGGATTCACCCCTCCACTTT.

The table lists this clone with a few counts. The chain carries TRBV5-1 and TRBJ1-2; TRBD1 matches at 8 bases. Germline V gene lookup returns CDR1 SGHRS and CDR2 YFSETQ. The CDR3 runs 15 residues. After removal of 4 bases from V and 6 bases from J, the junction contained 11 bases not matched to a gene. The CDR3 region has the DNA TGCGCCAGCAGCCCGTTGACAGGGGTAAATGATGGCTACACCTTC. Its protein product is CASSPLTGVNDGYTF.

This clone was detected only a few times. This rearrangement joins TRBV6-5 to TRBJ2-7; unclear D gene. The CDR3 contains 13 residues. Per germline, CDR1 MNHEY and CDR2 SVGAGI. V was clipped by 9 bases and J by 0 bases, with 12 bases between them. In DNA form, the CDR3 reads TGTGCCAGTACCGCAGCGTACTCCTACGAGCAGTACTTC. Its protein product is CASTAAYSYEQYF.

V and J are TRBV30 and TRBJ1-1, with D uncertain. V lost 4 bases, J lost 6 bases, and 9 bases lay in between. Germline loops: CDR1 GTSNPN, CDR2 SVGIG (reference sequence). CDR3 size: 11 residues. The CDR3 coding sequence is TGTGCCTGGAATCTCTCCCCTGAAGCTTTCTTT. Amino acid sequence: CAWNLSPEAFF.

The V and J genes are TRBV6-4 and TRBJ1-2; D remains ambiguous. V shed 3 bases and J shed 0 bases, with 17 bases lying between them. Germline V lookup: CDR1 MRHNA, CDR2 SNTAGT. The CDR3 runs to 17 residues. As DNA, the CDR3 is TGTGCCAGCAGTGAATTTGGGAGTGGCGAAGCTAACTATGGCTACACCTTC. Its translation is CASSEFGSGEANYGYTF.

The V and J genes are TRBV18 and TRBJ2-1, with D unresolved. Germline CDR1 KGHSH, CDR2 LQKENI. Trimming took off 0 bases at V and 10 bases at J, with 10 bases between the two ends. The CDR3 spans 13 residues. The DNA for the CDR3 is TGTGCCAGCTCACCACCGTCTCTTTCCGAGCAGTTCTTC. This encodes CASSPPSLSEQFF.

The chain recombines TRBV27 with TRBJ1-2; the D gene is possibly TRBD1 (5 bases). The CDR3 has 14 residues. Germline CDR1 MNHEY, CDR2 SMNVEV (reference sequence). Trimming cost V 2 bases and J 3 bases, with 10 bases left between them. The CDR3 nucleotides are TGTGCCAGCAGTTTAGGAGCGGGGGACTATGGCTACACCTTC. The encoded protein is CASSLGAGDYGYTF.

The rearrangement uses TRBV30 and TRBJ2-2; 9 bases match TRBD1. Germline CDR1 reads GTSNPN; CDR2 reads SVGIG (reference sequence). V lost 3 bases to trimming and J lost 5 bases; unmatched junction nucleotides: 4. This CDR3 region has 14 residues. The CDR3 sequence is CAWSGTGQTGELFF. DNA for the CDR3: TGTGCCTGGAGCGGGACAGGGCAAACCGGGGAGCTGTTTTTT. The full variable domain, in which reference TRBV30 and TRBJ2-2 provide the parts outside the CDR3, is SQTIHQWPATLVQPVGSPLSLECTVEGTSNPNLYWYRQAAGRGLQLLFYSVGIGQISSEVPQNLSASRPQDRQFILSSKKLLLSDSGFYLCAWSGTGQTGELFFGEGSRLTVL.

This clone was observed a handful of times. V usage is TRBV7-2 and J usage is TRBJ2-7; the match to TRBD2 covers 7 bases. Germline CDR1 is SGHTA and CDR2 is FQGNSA. Unmatched junction bases numbered 12, after V lost 5 bases and J lost 5 bases. The CDR3 has 15 amino acids. The CDR3 nucleotides read TGTGCCAGCAGCCCATTCCCCAGAGGGAGGGACGAGCAGTACTTC. Translating gives CASSPFPRGRDEQYF. The full variable domain, with the rest looked up from reference TRBV7-2 and TRBJ2-7, is GAGVSQSPSNKVTEKGKDVELRCDPISGHTALYWYRQSLGQGLEFLIYFQGNSAPDKSGLPSDRFSAERTGGSVSTLTIQRTQQEDSAVYLCASSPFPRGRDEQYFGPGTRLTVT.

The V call is TRBV27, the J call TRBJ1-1; TRBD1 matches at 7 bases. This CDR3 has 15 amino acids. Germline assignment: CDR1 MNHEY and CDR2 SMNVEV (reference sequence). Trimming took 2 bases from V and 2 from J; bases not matched to a gene: 5. The DNA of the CDR3 is TGTGCCAGCAGTTTAAAGGGGGCCACCAACACTGAAGCTTTCTTT. It is translated as CASSLKGATNTEAFF.

In this sample, this clone turned up a few times. This chain uses TRBV7-3 with TRBJ2-3, with TRBD2 identical over 10 bases. This CDR3 is built from 16 residues. In germline, CDR1 is SGHTA, CDR2 FQGTGA. V shed 5 bases, J shed 0 bases, and the junction held 5 bases outside the gene matches. The CDR3 region is CASSVGTSVSTDTQYF. The CDR3 DNA reads as TGTGCCAGCAGCGTAGGGACTAGCGTTAGCACAGATACGCAGTATTTT. The variable domain in full, completed from reference TRBV7-3 and TRBJ2-3, reads GAGVSQTPSNKVTEKGKYVELRCDPISGHTALYWYRQSLGQGPEFLIYFQGTGAADDSGLPNDRFFAVRPEGSVSTLKIQRTERGDSAVYLCASSVGTSVSTDTQYFGPGTRLTVL.

The V gene is TRBV7-2, the J gene TRBJ1-2; 10 bases agree with TRBD1. From germline, CDR1 is SGHTA and CDR2 FQGNSA. J lost 7 bases, V lost 1 base, and 12 bases had no gene match. The CDR3 is made up of 17 amino acids. The CDR3 sequence: CASSLESSGTGDGGYTF. In DNA, the CDR3 is TGTGCCAGCAGCTTAGAATCTAGTGGGACAGGGGACGGTGGCTACACCTTC.

The rearrangement joins TRBV6-1 to TRBJ2-1, with D perhaps TRBD2 (6 bases). With 4 bases removed from V and 4 bases from J, the gap between germline ends came to 17 bases. The CDR3 contains 16 residues. Germline V gives CDR1 MNHNS, CDR2 SASEGT. CDR3 amino acids: CASSGRGLAFYNEQFF. The CDR3 DNA reads TGTGCCAGCAGTGGCCGCGGGCTAGCGTTTTACAATGAGCAGTTCTTC.

In regard to this clone: The sample carries other DNA sequences with the same CDR3. The gene calls are TRBV7-9 and TRBJ1-1; no reliable D call. The germline V gene encodes CDR1 SEHNR and CDR2 FQNEAQ (reference sequence). The V gene lost 2 bases and the J gene lost 0 bases, with 4 bases spanning the gap. The CDR3 runs to 13 residues. CDR3 sequence (DNA): TGTGCCAGCAGCTTAACTGTGAACACTGAAGCTTTCTTT. This sequence encodes CASSLTVNTEAFF.